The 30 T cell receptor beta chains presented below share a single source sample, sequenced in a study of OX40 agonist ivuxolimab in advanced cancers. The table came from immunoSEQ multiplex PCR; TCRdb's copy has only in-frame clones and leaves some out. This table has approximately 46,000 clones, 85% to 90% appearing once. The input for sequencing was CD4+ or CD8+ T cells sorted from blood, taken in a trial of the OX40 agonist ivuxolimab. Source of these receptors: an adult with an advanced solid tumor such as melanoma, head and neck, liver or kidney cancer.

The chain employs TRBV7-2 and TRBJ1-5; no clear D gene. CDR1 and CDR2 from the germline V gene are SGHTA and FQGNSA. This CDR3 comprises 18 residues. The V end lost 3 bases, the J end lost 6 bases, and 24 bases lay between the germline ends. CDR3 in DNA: TGTGCCAGCAGCTTTTGGGTCGGGCCCCGGGTAGGGATTCAGCCCCAGCATTTT. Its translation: CASSFWVGPRVGIQPQHF.

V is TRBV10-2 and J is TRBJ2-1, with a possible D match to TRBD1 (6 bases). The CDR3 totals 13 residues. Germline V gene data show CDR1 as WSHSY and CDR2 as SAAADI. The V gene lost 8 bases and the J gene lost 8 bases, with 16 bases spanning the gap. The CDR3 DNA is TGCGCCAGCGGAAATGGGGGCCCGGATGAGCAGTTCTTC. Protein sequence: CASGNGGPDEQFF.

The CDR3 is CASSLLQKYEQYF. The CDR3 DNA reads TGTGCCAGCAGCTTATTGCAAAAGTACGAGCAGTACTTC. The chain carries TRBV7-9 and TRBJ2-7; D not resolved. Germline V gene lookup returns CDR1 SEHNR and CDR2 FQNEAQ (reference sequence). Between the trimmed V and J ends, which lost 2 bases and 4 bases, there was a span of 9 bases. The CDR3 spans 13 residues. Full variable domain (remainder filled in from reference TRBV7-9 and TRBJ2-7): DTGVSQNPRHKITKRGQNVTFRCDPISEHNRLYWYRQTLGQGPEFLTYFQNEAQLEKSRLLSDRFSAERPKGSFSTLEIQRTEQGDSAMYLCASSLLQKYEQYFGPGTRLTVT.

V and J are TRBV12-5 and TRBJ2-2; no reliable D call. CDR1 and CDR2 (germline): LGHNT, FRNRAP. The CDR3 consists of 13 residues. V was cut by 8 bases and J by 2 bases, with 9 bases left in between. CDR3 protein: CASYPDNTGELFF. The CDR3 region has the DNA TGTGCTAGTTACCCAGACAACACCGGGGAGCTGTTTTTT.

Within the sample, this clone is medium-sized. The CDR3 spells CASRAGSPSNQPQHF. DNA for the CDR3: TGTGCCAGCAGGGCGGGATCTCCTAGCAATCAGCCCCAGCATTTT. The rearrangement links TRBV6-1 to TRBJ1-5, with no clear D. Trimming shortened V by 6 bases and J by 0 bases, and 12 bases separated the two germline ends. Germline CDR1 and CDR2: MNHNS and SASEGT. The CDR3 covers 15 residues.

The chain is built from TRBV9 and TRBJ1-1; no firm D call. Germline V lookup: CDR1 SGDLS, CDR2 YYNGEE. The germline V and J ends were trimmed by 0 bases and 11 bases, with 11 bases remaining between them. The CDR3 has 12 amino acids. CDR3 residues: CASSVDEGVAFF. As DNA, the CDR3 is TGTGCCAGCAGCGTAGATGAGGGTGTCGCTTTCTTT.

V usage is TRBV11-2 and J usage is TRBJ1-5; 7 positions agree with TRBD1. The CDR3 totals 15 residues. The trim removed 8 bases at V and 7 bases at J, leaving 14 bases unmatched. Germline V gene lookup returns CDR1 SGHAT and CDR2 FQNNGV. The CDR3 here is CASSLGGQTRQPQHF. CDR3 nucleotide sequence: TGTGCCAGCTCTCTAGGGGGACAGACTAGGCAGCCCCAGCATTTT.

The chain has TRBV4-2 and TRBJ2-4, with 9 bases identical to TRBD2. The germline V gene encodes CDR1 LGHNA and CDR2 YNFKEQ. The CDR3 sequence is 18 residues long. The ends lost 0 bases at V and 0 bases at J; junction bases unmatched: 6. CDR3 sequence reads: CASSQELAGPLAKNIQYF. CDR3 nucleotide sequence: TGTGCCAGCAGCCAAGAGCTAGCGGGACCACTAGCCAAAAACATTCAGTACTTC.

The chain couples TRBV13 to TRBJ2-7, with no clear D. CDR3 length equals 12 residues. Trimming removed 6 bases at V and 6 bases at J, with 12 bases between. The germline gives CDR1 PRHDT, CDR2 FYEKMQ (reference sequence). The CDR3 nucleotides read TGTGCCAGCAGTTACTCGGGTGGCGAGCAGTACTTC. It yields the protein CASSYSGGEQYF.

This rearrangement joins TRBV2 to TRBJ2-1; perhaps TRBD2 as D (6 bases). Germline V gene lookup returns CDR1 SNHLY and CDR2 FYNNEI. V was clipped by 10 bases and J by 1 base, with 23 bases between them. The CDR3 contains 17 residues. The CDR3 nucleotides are TGTGCCACCGACGGCTCCGCCATACGGGGGTCCTACAATGAGCAGTTCTTC. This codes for CATDGSAIRGSYNEQFF. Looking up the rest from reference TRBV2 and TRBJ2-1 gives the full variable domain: EPEVTQTPSHQVTQMGQEVILRCVPISNHLYFYWYRQILGQKVEFLVSFYNNEISEKSEIFDDQFSVERPDGSNFTLKIRSTKLEDSAMYFCATDGSAIRGSYNEQFFGPGTRLTVL.

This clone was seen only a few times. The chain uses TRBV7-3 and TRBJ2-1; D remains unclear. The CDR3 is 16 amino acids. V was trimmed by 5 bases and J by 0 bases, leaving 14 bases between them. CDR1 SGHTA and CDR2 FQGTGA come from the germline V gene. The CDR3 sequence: CASSEAVGSSYNEQFF. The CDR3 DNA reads TGTGCCAGCAGCGAGGCGGTGGGCAGCTCCTACAATGAGCAGTTCTTC.

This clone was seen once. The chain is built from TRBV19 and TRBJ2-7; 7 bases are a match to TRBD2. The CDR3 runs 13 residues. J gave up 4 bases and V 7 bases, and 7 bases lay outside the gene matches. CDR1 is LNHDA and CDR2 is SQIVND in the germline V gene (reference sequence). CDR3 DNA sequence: TGTGCCAGTAAGGCGGGAGACGGGTACGAGCAGTACTTC. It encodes CASKAGDGYEQYF. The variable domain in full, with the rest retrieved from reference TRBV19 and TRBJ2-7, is DGGITQSPKYLFRKEGQNVTLSCEQNLNHDAMYWYRQDPGQGLRLIYYSQIVNDFQKGDIAEGYSVSREKKESFPLTVTSAQKNPTAFYLCASKAGDGYEQYFGPGTRLTVT.

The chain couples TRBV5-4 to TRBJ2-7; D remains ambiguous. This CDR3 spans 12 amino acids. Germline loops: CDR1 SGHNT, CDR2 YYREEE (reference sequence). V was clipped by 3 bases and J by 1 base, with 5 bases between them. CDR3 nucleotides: TGTGCCAGCAGCTCGACGTCCTACGAGCAGTACTTC. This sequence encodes CASSSTSYEQYF.

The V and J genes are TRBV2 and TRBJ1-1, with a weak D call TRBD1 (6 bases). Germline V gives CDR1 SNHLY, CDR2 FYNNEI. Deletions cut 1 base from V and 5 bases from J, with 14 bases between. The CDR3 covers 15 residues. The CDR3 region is CASSEGGGAGTEAFF. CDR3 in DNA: TGTGCCAGCAGTGAAGGCGGGGGGGCCGGGACTGAAGCTTTCTTT. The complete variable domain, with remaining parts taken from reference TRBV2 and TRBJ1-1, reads EPEVTQTPSHQVTQMGQEVILRCVPISNHLYFYWYRQILGQKVEFLVSFYNNEISEKSEIFDDQFSVERPDGSNFTLKIRSTKLEDSAMYFCASSEGGGAGTEAFFGQGTRLTVV.

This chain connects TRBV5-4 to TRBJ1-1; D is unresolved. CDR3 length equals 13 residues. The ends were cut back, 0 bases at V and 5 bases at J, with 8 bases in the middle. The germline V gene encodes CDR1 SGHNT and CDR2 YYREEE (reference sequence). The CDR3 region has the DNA TGTGCCAGCAGCTTGGGGGATGGGACTGAAGCTTTCTTT. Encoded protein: CASSLGDGTEAFF.

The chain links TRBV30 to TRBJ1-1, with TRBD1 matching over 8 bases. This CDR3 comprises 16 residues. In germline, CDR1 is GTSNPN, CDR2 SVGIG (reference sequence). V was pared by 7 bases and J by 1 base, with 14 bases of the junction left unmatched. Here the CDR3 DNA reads TGTGCCTTCGACAGGGGATTTAAGCCGAAGAACACTGAAGCTTTCTTT. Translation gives CAFDRGFKPKNTEAFF.

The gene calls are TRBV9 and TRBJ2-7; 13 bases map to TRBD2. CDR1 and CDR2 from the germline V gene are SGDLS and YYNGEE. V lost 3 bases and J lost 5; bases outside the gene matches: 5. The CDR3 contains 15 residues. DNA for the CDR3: TGTGCCAGCAGCGAGACTAGCGGGAGGATTCACGAGCAGTACTTC. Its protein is CASSETSGRIHEQYF.

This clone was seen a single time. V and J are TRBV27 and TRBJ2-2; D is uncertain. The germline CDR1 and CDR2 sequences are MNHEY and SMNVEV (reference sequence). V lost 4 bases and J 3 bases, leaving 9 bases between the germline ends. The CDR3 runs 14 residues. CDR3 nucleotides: TGTGCCAGCAGTTACCGGGCCTACACCGGGGAGCTGTTTTTT. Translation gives CASSYRAYTGELFF.

The CDR3 spells CASSQDDSSPYEQYF. CDR3 nucleotide sequence: TGCGCCAGCAGCCAAGACGATAGTTCACCCTACGAGCAGTACTTC. This sequence joins TRBV4-1 and TRBJ2-7; D call uncertain. CDR3 size: 15 residues. Germline V gives CDR1 MGHRA, CDR2 YSYEKL. The V and J ends lost 0 bases and 2 bases respectively, with 11 bases between them.

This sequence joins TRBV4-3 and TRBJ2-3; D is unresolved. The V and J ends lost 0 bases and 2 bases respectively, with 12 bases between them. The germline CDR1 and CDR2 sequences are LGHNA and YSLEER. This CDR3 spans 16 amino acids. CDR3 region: CASSQDRYTFTDTQYF. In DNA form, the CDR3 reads TGCGCCAGCAGCCAAGATCGTTACACCTTCACAGATACGCAGTATTTT.

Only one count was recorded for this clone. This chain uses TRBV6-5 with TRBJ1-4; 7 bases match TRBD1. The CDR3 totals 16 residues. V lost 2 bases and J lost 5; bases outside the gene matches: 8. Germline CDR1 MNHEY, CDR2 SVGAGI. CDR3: CASSYNSGGGNEKLFF. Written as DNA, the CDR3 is TGTGCCAGCAGTTACAACTCAGGGGGGGGAAATGAAAAACTGTTTTTT.

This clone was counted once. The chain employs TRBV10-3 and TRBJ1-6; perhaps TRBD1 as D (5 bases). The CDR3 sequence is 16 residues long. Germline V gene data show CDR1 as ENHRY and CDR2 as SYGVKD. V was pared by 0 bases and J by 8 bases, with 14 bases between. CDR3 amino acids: CAISESSGRGDSPLHF. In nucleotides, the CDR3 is TGTGCCATCAGTGAGTCCTCGGGGCGGGGGGATTCACCCCTCCACTTT.

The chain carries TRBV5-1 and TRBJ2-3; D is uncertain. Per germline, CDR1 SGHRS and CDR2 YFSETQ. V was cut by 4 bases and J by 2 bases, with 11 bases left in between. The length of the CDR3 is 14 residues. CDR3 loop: CASSTSRLTDTQYF. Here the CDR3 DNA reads TGCGCCAGCAGCACGTCTAGGCTCACAGATACGCAGTATTTT.

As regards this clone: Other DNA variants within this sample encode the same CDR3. The CDR3 loop reads CASSEWTGRSPLHF. The CDR3 DNA reads TGTGCCAGCAGTGAATGGACAGGGCGTTCACCCCTCCACTTT. This chain uses TRBV25-1 with TRBJ1-6; 8 bases map to TRBD1. The CDR3 is 14 amino acids. The germline V gene encodes CDR1 MGHDK and CDR2 SYGVNS. The V gene end was trimmed by 1 base and the J gene end by 9 bases; junction bases not matched to a gene: 2. The whole variable domain, filled in from reference TRBV25-1 and TRBJ1-6, reads EADIYQTPRYLVIGTGKKITLECSQTMGHDKMYWYQQDPGMELHLIHYSYGVNSTEKGDLSSESTVSRIRTEHFPLTLESARPSHTSQYLCASSEWTGRSPLHFGNGTRLTVT.

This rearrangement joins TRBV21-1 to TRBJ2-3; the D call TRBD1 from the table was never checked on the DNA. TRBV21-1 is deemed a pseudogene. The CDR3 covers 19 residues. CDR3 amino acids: CASSKAVRGRIRGTDTQYF. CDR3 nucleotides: TGTGCCAGCAGCAAAGCTGTCAGGGGGCGAATCCGTGGCACAGATACGCAGTATTTT.

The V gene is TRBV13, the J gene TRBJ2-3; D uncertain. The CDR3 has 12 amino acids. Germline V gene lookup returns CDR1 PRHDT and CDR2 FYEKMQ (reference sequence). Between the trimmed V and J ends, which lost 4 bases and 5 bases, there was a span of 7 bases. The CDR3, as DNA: TGTGCCAGCAGCTACCCGTTAGATACGCAGTATTTT. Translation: CASSYPLDTQYF.

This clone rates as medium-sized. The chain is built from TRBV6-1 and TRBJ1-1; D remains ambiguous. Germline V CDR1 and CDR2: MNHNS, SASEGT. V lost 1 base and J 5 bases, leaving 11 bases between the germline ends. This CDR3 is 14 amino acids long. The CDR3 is CASSEGFLGTEAFF. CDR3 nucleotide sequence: TGTGCCAGCAGTGAAGGCTTTTTGGGAACTGAAGCTTTCTTT.

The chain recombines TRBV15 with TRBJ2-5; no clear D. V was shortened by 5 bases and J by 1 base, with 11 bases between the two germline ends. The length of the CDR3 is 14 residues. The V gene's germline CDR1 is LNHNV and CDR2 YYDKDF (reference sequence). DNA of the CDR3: TGTGCCACCAGCCCGCGGAACCCCCAAGAGACCCAGTACTTC. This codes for CATSPRNPQETQYF.

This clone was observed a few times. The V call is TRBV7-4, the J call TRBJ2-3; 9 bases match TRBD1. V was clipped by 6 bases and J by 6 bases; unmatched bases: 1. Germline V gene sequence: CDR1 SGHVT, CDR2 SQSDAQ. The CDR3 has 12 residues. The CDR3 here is CASRDRGDTQYF. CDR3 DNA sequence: TGTGCCAGCAGAGACAGGGGGGATACGCAGTATTTT.

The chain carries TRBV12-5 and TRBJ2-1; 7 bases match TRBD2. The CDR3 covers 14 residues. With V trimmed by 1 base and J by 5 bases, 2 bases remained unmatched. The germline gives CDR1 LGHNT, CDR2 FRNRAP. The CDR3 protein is CASGLGGGNNEQFF. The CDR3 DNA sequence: TGTGCTAGTGGTTTGGGCGGGGGTAACAATGAGCAGTTCTTC.